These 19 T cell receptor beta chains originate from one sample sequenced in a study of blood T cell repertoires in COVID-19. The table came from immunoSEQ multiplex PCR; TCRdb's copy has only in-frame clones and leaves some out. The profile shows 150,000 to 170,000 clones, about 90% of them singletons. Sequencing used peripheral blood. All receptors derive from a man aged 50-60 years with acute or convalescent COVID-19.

The CDR3 region is CASSVRFGEKLFF. DNA for the CDR3: TGCGCCAGCAGCGTGAGATTCGGTGAAAAACTGTTTTTT. V is TRBV5-1 and J is TRBJ1-4; D is unresolved. Trimming removed 4 bases at V and 7 bases at J, with 11 bases between. This CDR3 spans 13 amino acids. Germline CDR1 reads SGHRS; CDR2 reads YFSETQ.

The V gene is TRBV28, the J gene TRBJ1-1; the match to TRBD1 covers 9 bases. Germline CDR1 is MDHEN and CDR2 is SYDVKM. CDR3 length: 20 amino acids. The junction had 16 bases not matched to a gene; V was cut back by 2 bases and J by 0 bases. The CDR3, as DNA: TGTGCCAGCAGTTTAGCGCCGACCTCGGACAGGGGCGTTTTGAACACTGAAGCTTTCTTT. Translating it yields CASSLAPTSDRGVLNTEAFF.

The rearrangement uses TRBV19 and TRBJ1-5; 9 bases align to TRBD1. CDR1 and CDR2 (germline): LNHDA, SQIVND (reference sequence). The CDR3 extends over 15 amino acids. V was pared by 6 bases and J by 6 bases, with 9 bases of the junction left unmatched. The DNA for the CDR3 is TGTGCCAGTAGCCTCCGGACAGGGGATATTCAGCCCCAGCATTTT. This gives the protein CASSLRTGDIQPQHF.

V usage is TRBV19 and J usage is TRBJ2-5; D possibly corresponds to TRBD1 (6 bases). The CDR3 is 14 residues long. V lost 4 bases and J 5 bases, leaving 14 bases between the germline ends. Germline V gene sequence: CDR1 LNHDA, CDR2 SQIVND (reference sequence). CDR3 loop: CASSTTGSPETQYF. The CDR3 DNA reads TGTGCCAGTAGTACGACAGGCTCCCCGGAGACCCAGTACTTC.

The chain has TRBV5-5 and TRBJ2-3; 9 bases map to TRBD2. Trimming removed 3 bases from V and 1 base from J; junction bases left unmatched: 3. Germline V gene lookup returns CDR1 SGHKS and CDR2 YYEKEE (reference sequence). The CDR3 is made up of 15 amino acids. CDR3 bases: TGTGCCAGCAGCTCACGGACTAGCGGCACAGATACGCAGTATTTT. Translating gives CASSSRTSGTDTQYF.

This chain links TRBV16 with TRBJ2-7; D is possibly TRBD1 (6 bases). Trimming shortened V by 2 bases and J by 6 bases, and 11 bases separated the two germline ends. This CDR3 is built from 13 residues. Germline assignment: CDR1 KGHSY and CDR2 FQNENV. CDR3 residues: CASSQTTGLEQYF. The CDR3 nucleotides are TGTGCCAGCAGCCAAACGACAGGCCTCGAGCAGTACTTC.

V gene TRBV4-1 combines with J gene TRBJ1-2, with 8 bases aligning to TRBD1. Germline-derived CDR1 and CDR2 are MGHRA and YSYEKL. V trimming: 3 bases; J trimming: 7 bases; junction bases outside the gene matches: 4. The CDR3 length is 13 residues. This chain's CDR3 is CASSQTGAGGYTF. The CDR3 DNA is TGCGCCAGCAGCCAGACAGGGGCTGGTGGCTACACCTTC.

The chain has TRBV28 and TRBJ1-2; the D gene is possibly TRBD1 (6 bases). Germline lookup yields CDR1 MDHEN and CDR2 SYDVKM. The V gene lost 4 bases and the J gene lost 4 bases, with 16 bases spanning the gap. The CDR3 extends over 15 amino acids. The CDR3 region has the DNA TGTGCCAGCAGTTCCGCATCCGCGGGGGCCTATGGCTACACCTTC. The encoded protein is CASSSASAGAYGYTF.

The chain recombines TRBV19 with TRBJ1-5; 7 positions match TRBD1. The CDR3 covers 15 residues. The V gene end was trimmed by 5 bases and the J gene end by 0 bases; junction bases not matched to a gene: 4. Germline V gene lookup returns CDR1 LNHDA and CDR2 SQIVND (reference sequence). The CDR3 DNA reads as TGTGCCAGTAGTGGGACAGACTATAGCAATCAGCCCCAGCATTTT. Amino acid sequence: CASSGTDYSNQPQHF.

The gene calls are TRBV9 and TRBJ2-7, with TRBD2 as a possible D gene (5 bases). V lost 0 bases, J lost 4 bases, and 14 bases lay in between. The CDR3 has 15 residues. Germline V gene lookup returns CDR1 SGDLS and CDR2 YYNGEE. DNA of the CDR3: TGTGCCAGCAGCGTAGCAGACGGGATCAGGTACGAGCAGTACTTC. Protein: CASSVADGIRYEQYF.

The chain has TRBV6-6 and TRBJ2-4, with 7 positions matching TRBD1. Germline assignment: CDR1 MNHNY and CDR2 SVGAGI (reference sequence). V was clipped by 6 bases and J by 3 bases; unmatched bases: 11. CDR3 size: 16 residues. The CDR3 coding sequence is TGTGCCAGCAGATCCTGGGGGCCAGGGGGCAAAAACATTCAGTACTTC. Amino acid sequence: CASRSWGPGGKNIQYF.

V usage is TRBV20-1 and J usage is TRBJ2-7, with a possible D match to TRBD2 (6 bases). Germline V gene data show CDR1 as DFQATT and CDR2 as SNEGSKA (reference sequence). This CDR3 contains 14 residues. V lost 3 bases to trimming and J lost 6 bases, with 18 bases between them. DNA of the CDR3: TGCAGTGCTAGTAGGAGGGGAGGTCGGGCCGAGCAGTACTTC. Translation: CSASRRGGRAEQYF.

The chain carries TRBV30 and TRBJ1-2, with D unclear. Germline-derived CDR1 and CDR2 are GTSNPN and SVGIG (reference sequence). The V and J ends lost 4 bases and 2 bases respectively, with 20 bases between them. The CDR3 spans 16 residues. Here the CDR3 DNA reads TGTGCCTGGACCAAGACCCTTTTATCGGGAAACTATGGCTACACCTTC. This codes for CAWTKTLLSGNYGYTF.

CDR3 sequence (DNA): TGTGCCAGCCAAGGGACTTGGGCCTCCTACGAGCAGTACTTC. This sequence encodes CASQGTWASYEQYF. This rearrangement joins TRBV2 to TRBJ2-7; a possible D gene is TRBD2 (6 bases). V was cut by 8 bases and J by 0 bases, with 14 bases left in between. This CDR3 region has 14 residues. CDR1 is SNHLY, CDR2 FYNNEI, per germline.

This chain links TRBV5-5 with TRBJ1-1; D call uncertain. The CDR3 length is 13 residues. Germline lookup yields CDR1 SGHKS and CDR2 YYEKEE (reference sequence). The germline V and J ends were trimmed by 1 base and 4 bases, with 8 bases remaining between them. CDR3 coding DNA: TGTGCCAGCAGCTTGTACGAGTCCACTGAAGCTTTCTTT. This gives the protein CASSLYESTEAFF. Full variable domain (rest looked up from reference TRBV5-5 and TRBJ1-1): DAGVTQSPTHLIKTRGQQVTLRCSPISGHKSVSWYQQVLGQGPQFIFQYYEKEERGRGNFPDRFSARQFPNYSSELNVNALLLGDSALYLCASSLYESTEAFFGQGTRLTVV.

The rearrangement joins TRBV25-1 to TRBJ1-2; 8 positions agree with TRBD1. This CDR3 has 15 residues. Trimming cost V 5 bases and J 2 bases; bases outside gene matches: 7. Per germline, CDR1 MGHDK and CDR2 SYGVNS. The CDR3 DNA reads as TGTGCCAGCAGTCAAAGGACAGGGACCAACTATGGCTACACCTTC. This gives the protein CASSQRTGTNYGYTF.

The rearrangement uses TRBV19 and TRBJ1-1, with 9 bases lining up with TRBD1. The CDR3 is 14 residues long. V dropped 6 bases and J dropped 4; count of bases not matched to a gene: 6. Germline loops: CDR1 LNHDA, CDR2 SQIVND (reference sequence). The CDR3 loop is CASRDRGGGTEAFF. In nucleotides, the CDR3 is TGTGCCAGTAGGGACAGGGGTGGGGGCACTGAAGCTTTCTTT.

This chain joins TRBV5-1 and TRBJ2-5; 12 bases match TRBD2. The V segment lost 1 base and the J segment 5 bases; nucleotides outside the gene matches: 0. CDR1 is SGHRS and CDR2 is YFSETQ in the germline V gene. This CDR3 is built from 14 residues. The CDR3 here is CASSLTSGGETQYF. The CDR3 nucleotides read TGCGCCAGCAGCTTGACTAGCGGGGGGGAGACCCAGTACTTC.

CDR3 protein: CASSGPSTGAEKLFF. The CDR3, as DNA: TGTGCCAGCAGCGGCCCCTCGACAGGTGCTGAAAAACTGTTTTTT. This chain links TRBV9 with TRBJ1-4, with a weak D call TRBD1 (6 bases). CDR1 is SGDLS, CDR2 YYNGEE, per germline. V lost 3 bases, J lost 7 bases, and 16 bases lay in between. CDR3 length equals 15 residues.